Shown below are 28 T cell receptor beta chains from a single sample sequenced in a study of PD-L1 blockade in urothelial cancer. Clones were sequenced by immunoSEQ multiplex PCR, and TCRdb holds only the in-frame ones, with some missing. The sample contains some 53,000 clones, approximately 80% of which appear only once. Sequencing was performed on PBMCs, taken around atezolizumab (anti-PD-L1) treatment. The source is a man between 65 and 79 years old with urothelial cancer.

This clone has only one observation. This sequence joins TRBV30 and TRBJ2-3; TRBD2 matches 8 bases. The germline gives CDR1 GTSNPN, CDR2 SVGIG (reference sequence). The CDR3 length is 14 residues. Trimming at V came to 1 base and at J to 0 bases, leaving 0 bases not matched to a gene. The CDR3 sequence: CAWSASGSTDTQYF. As DNA, the CDR3 is TGTGCCTGGAGTGCTAGCGGGAGCACAGATACGCAGTATTTT.

V and J are TRBV6-1 and TRBJ2-5, with 8 bases lining up with TRBD2. CDR3 length: 14 amino acids. Germline V CDR1 and CDR2: MNHNS, SASEGT. Losses at the gene ends were 2 bases for V and 5 bases for J; bases not matched to a gene: 4. The CDR3 DNA sequence: TGTGCCAGCAGTGAACGGACGGGAGGGGAGACCCAGTACTTC. This encodes CASSERTGGETQYF.

The chain is built from TRBV7-2 and TRBJ2-1; a weak D match, TRBD2 (7 bases). The V gene lost 4 bases and the J gene lost 6 bases, with 16 bases spanning the gap. The CDR3 runs to 15 residues. Germline V gene lookup returns CDR1 SGHTA and CDR2 FQGNSA. CDR3 bases: TGTGCCAGCAGCTCCCTCCTTGGGGGGGCCAATGAGCAGTTCTTC. It codes for CASSSLLGGANEQFF.

This rearrangement joins TRBV7-9 to TRBJ1-1; TRBD1 is a possible D gene (6 bases). The CDR3 is 14 amino acids. V lost 0 bases to trimming and J lost 1 base, with 6 bases between them. Per the germline V gene, CDR1 is SEHNR and CDR2 is FQNEAQ (reference sequence). The CDR3: CASSLAGGNTEAFF. CDR3 DNA: TGTGCCAGCAGCTTAGCAGGGGGGAACACTGAAGCTTTCTTT.

The gene calls are TRBV15 and TRBJ2-1; perhaps TRBD2 as D (6 bases). Germline V lookup: CDR1 LNHNV, CDR2 YYDKDF (reference sequence). The germline V and J ends were trimmed by 1 base and 11 bases, with 18 bases remaining between them. CDR3 size: 15 residues. The CDR3 DNA is TGTGCCACCAGCAGAGGGACTACAACCTTTCTTCAGCAGTTCTTC. This sequence encodes CATSRGTTTFLQQFF. Drawing the rest from reference TRBV15 and TRBJ2-1, the complete variable domain is DAMVIQNPRYQVTQFGKPVTLSCSQTLNHNVMYWYQQKSSQAPKLLFHYYDKDFNNEADTPDNFQSRRPNTSFCFLDIRSPGLGDTAMYLCATSRGTTTFLQQFFGPGTRLTVL.

The gene calls are TRBV4-3 and TRBJ2-7; 8 bases align to TRBD1. V shed 4 bases and J 4 bases; nucleotides not matched to a gene: 6. Germline CDR1 and CDR2: LGHNA and YSLEER. CDR3 size: 14 residues. In nucleotides, the CDR3 is TGCGCCAGCAGCCCTGGACAGGGTGGGTACGAGCAGTACTTC. The encoded protein is CASSPGQGGYEQYF.

The V and J genes are TRBV27 and TRBJ2-3; D is possibly TRBD1 (5 bases). The germline V gene encodes CDR1 MNHEY and CDR2 SMNVEV (reference sequence). The CDR3 extends over 11 amino acids. V lost 8 bases, J lost 8 bases, and 11 bases lay in between. DNA for the CDR3: TGTGCCAGCGCTGATAGGGGTACGCAGTATTTT. As protein: CASADRGTQYF.

The chain couples TRBV27 to TRBJ1-5; 7 positions match TRBD1. This CDR3 is 17 amino acids long. V was clipped by 4 bases and J by 3 bases; unmatched bases: 12. The germline gives CDR1 MNHEY, CDR2 SMNVEV (reference sequence). This CDR3 is CASSSDRGRGFNQPQHF. CDR3 sequence (DNA): TGTGCCAGCAGTTCCGACCGGGGCAGGGGGTTCAATCAGCCCCAGCATTTT.

The chain joins TRBV5-4 to TRBJ1-5; TRBD1 might be the D (5 bases). The germline V gene has CDR1 SGHNT and CDR2 YYREEE (reference sequence). Trimming shortened V by 2 bases and J by 2 bases, and 11 bases separated the two germline ends. The CDR3 sequence is 15 residues long. CDR3 residues: CASSFREGGNQPQHF. The CDR3 DNA follows: TGTGCCAGCAGCTTCAGGGAAGGAGGCAATCAGCCCCAGCATTTT. Looking up the rest from reference TRBV5-4 and TRBJ1-5 gives the full variable domain: ETGVTQSPTHLIKTRGQQVTLRCSSQSGHNTVSWYQQALGQGPQFIFQYYREEENGRGNFPPRFSGLQFPNYSSELNVNALELDDSALYLCASSFREGGNQPQHFGDGTRLSIL.

J is TRBJ1-5 and V is TRBV7-2; possibly TRBD1 for D (5 bases). This CDR3 is 14 amino acids long. CDR1 SGHTA and CDR2 FQGNSA come from the germline V gene. V lost 7 bases and J lost 6, with 16 bases in between. The CDR3 DNA is TGTGCCAGCACCCTTAGGGGCGGGGGTCAGCCCCAGCATTTT. Translated: CASTLRGGGQPQHF.

This chain uses TRBV7-2 with TRBJ2-7, with TRBD2 matching 12 bases. The V gene end was trimmed by 5 bases and the J gene end by 2 bases; junction bases not matched to a gene: 10. CDR3 length: 17 residues. The germline V gene encodes CDR1 SGHTA and CDR2 FQGNSA. DNA of the CDR3: TGTGCCAGCAGCCCCCGGACTAGCGGGACTTCCGCCTACGAGCAGTACTTC. This sequence encodes CASSPRTSGTSAYEQYF.

CDR3 region: CASSLLGASGRGELFF. CDR3 sequence (DNA): TGTGCCAGCAGCTTACTAGGTGCTAGCGGGAGAGGGGAGCTGTTTTTT. The rearrangement joins TRBV7-2 to TRBJ2-2; 10 bases map to TRBD2. Germline loops: CDR1 SGHTA, CDR2 FQGNSA. The CDR3 extends over 16 amino acids. The V gene end was trimmed by 2 bases and the J gene end by 8 bases; junction bases not matched to a gene: 8.

This chain links TRBV7-9 with TRBJ1-3; possible D gene TRBD1, 5 bases. Trimming cost V 1 base and J 0 bases, with 13 bases left between them. This CDR3 is built from 17 residues. CDR1 is SEHNR, CDR2 FQNEAQ, per germline (reference sequence). The CDR3 is CASSLGGGGTSGNTIYF. Written as DNA, the CDR3 is TGTGCCAGCAGCTTAGGGGGCGGGGGGACCTCTGGAAACACCATATATTTT.

V gene TRBV2 combines with J gene TRBJ1-2; D is undetermined. V lost 1 base, J lost 0 bases, and 6 bases lay in between. This CDR3 has 14 residues. From germline, CDR1 is SNHLY and CDR2 FYNNEI. CDR3 residues: CASSEGEANYGYTF. CDR3 nucleotide sequence: TGTGCCAGCAGTGAAGGCGAAGCTAACTATGGCTACACCTTC.

The chain couples TRBV5-1 to TRBJ2-3, with 8 bases matching TRBD1. Germline V gene data show CDR1 as SGHRS and CDR2 as YFSETQ. The CDR3 runs 14 residues. The V and J ends lost 5 bases and 2 bases, in that order; junction bases with no gene match: 4. Here the CDR3 reads CASRPGQDTDTQYF. The CDR3 nucleotides read TGCGCCAGCAGGCCGGGACAGGACACAGATACGCAGTATTTT.

The chain combines TRBV4-3 with TRBJ1-5; D gene ambiguous. Trimming stripped 0 bases from V and 0 bases from J, with 6 bases between. The CDR3 runs 15 residues. The germline gives CDR1 LGHNA, CDR2 YSLEER. CDR3 bases: TGCGCCAGCAGCCAAGACAGATATAGCAATCAGCCCCAGCATTTT. Translation: CASSQDRYSNQPQHF.

Details on this clone: Germline and junction disagree at one end, which may indicate a read error. The genes are TRBV7-7 and TRBJ1-5; D not resolved. The germline V gene encodes CDR1 SSHAT and CDR2 FNYEAQ (reference sequence). The CDR3 runs to 13 residues. The CDR3 DNA sequence: TGTGCTAGCAGCTTAGACCGGTGGCAGCCCCAGCATTTT. Translation gives CASSLDRWQPQHF.

This clone was found once. The chain combines TRBV4-2 with TRBJ1-4; perhaps TRBD1 as D (5 bases). CDR3 size: 17 residues. Per the germline V gene, CDR1 is LGHNA and CDR2 is YNFKEQ. V lost 0 bases to trimming and J lost 7 bases, with 18 bases between them. CDR3 nucleotide sequence: TGTGCCAGCAGCCAAGATCCAGGTTGGGGGGAGGGTGAAAAACTGTTTTTT. This translates into CASSQDPGWGEGEKLFF.

The rearrangement links TRBV7-9 to TRBJ1-1, with unresolved D. CDR1 and CDR2 from the germline V gene are SEHNR and FQNEAQ (reference sequence). The CDR3 extends over 14 amino acids. V lost 5 bases to trimming and J lost 2 bases, with 12 bases between them. The CDR3 nucleotides read TGTGCCAGCAGCCGCGGCCTATTAAACACTGAAGCTTTCTTT. The encoded protein is CASSRGLLNTEAFF.

This sequence joins TRBV9 and TRBJ2-2; D is undetermined. Germline V lookup: CDR1 SGDLS, CDR2 YYNGEE. Trimming pared 2 bases from V and 8 bases from J, leaving 10 bases between. CDR3 length equals 13 residues. The CDR3 spells CASSVSHGGELFF. The CDR3, as DNA: TGTGCCAGCAGCGTTAGCCATGGGGGGGAGCTGTTTTTT.

The chain links TRBV7-2 to TRBJ2-1; 7 bases fit TRBD1. This CDR3 is built from 15 residues. V lost 4 bases, J lost 2 bases, and 5 bases stayed unmatched. Per germline, CDR1 SGHTA and CDR2 FQGNSA. The CDR3 nucleotides read TGTGCCAGCAGCTCGACAGGGTCCCCCTACAATGAGCAGTTCTTC. This translates into CASSSTGSPYNEQFF.

This chain uses TRBV9 with TRBJ2-3, with D maybe TRBD2 (6 bases). V was pared by 4 bases and J by 2 bases, with 20 bases between. The CDR3 is 17 amino acids. Germline V gene data show CDR1 as SGDLS and CDR2 as YYNGEE. In DNA form, the CDR3 reads TGTGCCAGCAGCCTCCCCAGCGGAGGGATTAACACAGATACGCAGTATTTT. Residues: CASSLPSGGINTDTQYF.

The table lists this clone with a few counts. This chain links TRBV30 with TRBJ2-1; 7 bases agree with TRBD2. The CDR3 loop spans 14 amino acids. V lost 2 bases, J lost 4 bases, and 5 bases stayed unmatched. The germline gives CDR1 GTSNPN, CDR2 SVGIG (reference sequence). CDR3 sequence: CAWSQERDYNEQFF. Written as DNA, the CDR3 is TGTGCCTGGAGTCAAGAGCGGGATTACAATGAGCAGTTCTTC. The full variable domain, in which reference TRBV30 and TRBJ2-1 provide the parts outside the CDR3, is SQTIHQWPATLVQPVGSPLSLECTVEGTSNPNLYWYRQAAGRGLQLLFYSVGIGQISSEVPQNLSASRPQDRQFILSSKKLLLSDSGFYLCAWSQERDYNEQFFGPGTRLTVL.

J is TRBJ2-2 and V is TRBV9; 8 bases match TRBD1. The V gene's germline CDR1 is SGDLS and CDR2 YYNGEE. The CDR3 has 15 amino acids. V lost 3 bases to trimming and J lost 3 bases; unmatched junction nucleotides: 4. The CDR3 DNA reads TGTGCCAGCAGCGCGATGGGACAGGACACCGGGGAGCTGTTTTTT. Amino acids: CASSAMGQDTGELFF.

The V and J genes are TRBV6-5 and TRBJ1-5; 9 bases align to TRBD1. This CDR3 contains 15 residues. Losses at the gene ends were 6 bases for V and 6 bases for J; bases not matched to a gene: 9. Looked up from germline, CDR1 is MNHEY and CDR2 is SVGAGI. The CDR3 spells CASRLNRGPSQPQHF. CDR3 nucleotide sequence: TGTGCCAGCAGGCTTAACAGGGGGCCTAGTCAGCCCCAGCATTTT.

V and J are TRBV6-5 and TRBJ1-2; D unclear. In germline, CDR1 is MNHEY, CDR2 SVGAGI. The CDR3 totals 14 residues. V was cut by 6 bases and J by 8 bases, with 19 bases left in between. As DNA, the CDR3 is TGTGCCAGCAGCGCAGGAACTAGGGAAATGGGCTACACCTTC. Its translation: CASSAGTREMGYTF.

This clone came up a few times. The gene calls are TRBV19 and TRBJ1-1, with D tentatively TRBD1 (6 bases). The CDR3 contains 14 residues. Germline CDR1 LNHDA, CDR2 SQIVND (reference sequence). The V end lost 6 bases, the J end lost 2 bases, and 13 bases lay between the germline ends. The DNA of the CDR3 is TGTGCCAGTAGCCATGGCGGGGGCAACACTGAAGCTTTCTTT. It specifies CASSHGGGNTEAFF.

The chain couples TRBV7-9 to TRBJ2-3, with TRBD2 matching 10 bases. CDR3 length equals 14 residues. Germline lookup yields CDR1 SEHNR and CDR2 FQNEAQ (reference sequence). Trimming at V came to 8 bases and at J to 2 bases, leaving 4 bases not matched to a gene. For the CDR3, the DNA is TGTGCCAGCCGAGCGGGAGGGGCCACAGATACGCAGTATTTT. This gives the protein CASRAGGATDTQYF.